The 21 T cell receptor beta chains presented below share a single source sample, sequenced in a study of CD8 T cells in ankylosing spondylitis. TCRdb passed the 5' RACE reads through MiXCR, listing each CDR3 protein once. The sample lists 150,000 to 200,000 distinct CDR3 sequences; approximately 12% were seen once. Sequenced: blood, either unsorted or a sorted T cell fraction (not recorded which). These receptor sequences come from a female donor with ankylosing spondylitis or in good health (not recorded which).

This clonotype has ten or more counts. The gene calls are TRBV7-2 and TRBJ2-7; 7 bases are a match to TRBD2. Trimming at V came to 2 bases and at J to 7 bases, leaving 11 bases not matched to a gene. The length of the CDR3 is 15 residues. The germline CDR1 and CDR2 sequences are SGHTA and FQGNSA. The CDR3 loop reads CASSLTGGGAREQYF. DNA for the CDR3: TGTGCCAGCAGCTTAACTGGCGGGGGTGCCCGGGAGCAGTACTTC.

The chain couples TRBV27 to TRBJ1-2; no firm D call. The germline gives CDR1 MNHEY, CDR2 SMNVEV (reference sequence). Between the trimmed V and J ends, which lost 8 bases and 4 bases, there was a span of 14 bases. The CDR3 consists of 13 residues. The CDR3 nucleotides are TGTGCCAGCGGCCCCCGGGCTCCCTATGGCTACACCTTC. Residues: CASGPRAPYGYTF.

This clonotype was recorded many times. The CDR3 DNA sequence: TGCAGTGCTCGACAGGGTTTTACTGAAGCTTTCTTT. It yields the protein CSARQGFTEAFF. The chain links TRBV20-1 to TRBJ1-1; TRBD1 matches at 7 bases. The CDR3 length is 12 residues. The J segment lost 5 bases and the V segment lost 5 bases, leaving 5 bases of the junction unmatched. Germline CDR1 is DFQATT and CDR2 is SNEGSKA (reference sequence).

Concerning this clonotype itself: This may stem from a read error, because a much larger clone lies one nucleotide away. The chain couples TRBV14 to TRBJ2-3; a possible D gene is TRBD2 (6 bases). Looked up from germline, CDR1 is SGHDN and CDR2 is FVKESK. The CDR3 covers 13 residues. CDR3 sequence: CTSSQELASEQYF. CDR3 nucleotides: TGTACCAGCAGCCAAGAACTTGCTAGCGAGCAGTATTTT.

This clonotype occurred a few times. The chain carries TRBV6-5 and TRBJ2-4; the D call may be TRBD1 or TRBD2 (5 bases each). The CDR3 runs 12 residues. Per germline, CDR1 MNHEY and CDR2 SVGAGI. Trimming took 6 bases from V and 8 from J, leaving 11 bases between them. In nucleotides, the CDR3 is TGTGCCAGCAGCGGGACGGGCGACATTCAGTACTTC. Residues: CASSGTGDIQYF.

This clonotype has just a few counts. The rearrangement uses TRBV12-3 or TRBV12-4 and TRBJ2-2, with D unresolved. Trimming took 6 bases from V and 1 from J, leaving 9 bases between them. CDR3 length: 14 amino acids. CDR3 sequence: CASRPTWNTGELFF. The CDR3 DNA follows: TGTGCCAGCAGACCGACTTGGAACACCGGGGAGCTGTTTTTT.

This clonotype was seen a few times. The gene calls are TRBV5-1 and TRBJ2-1, with TRBD2 matching 12 bases. The CDR3 is 16 residues long. The trim removed 2 bases at V and 8 bases at J, leaving 8 bases unmatched. From germline, CDR1 is SGHRS and CDR2 YFSETQ. CDR3 coding DNA: TGCGCCAGCAGCTTCCTAGCGGGAGGGCCCCAGGATGAGCAGTTCTTC. Its protein product is CASSFLAGGPQDEQFF.

The V and J genes are TRBV5-5 and TRBJ2-1, with D hard to call. With 1 base removed from V and 5 bases from J, the gap between germline ends came to 7 bases. The CDR3 covers 13 residues. In germline, CDR1 is SGHKS, CDR2 YYEKEE (reference sequence). The CDR3 here is CASSLWADNEQFF. CDR3 DNA sequence: TGTGCCAGCAGCTTGTGGGCGGACAATGAGCAGTTCTTC.

This clonotype was picked up a small number of times. CDR3 sequence (DNA): TGTGCCAGCAGCTTAGGGGAGCCCCGTACAGATACGCAGTATTTT. Protein sequence: CASSLGEPRTDTQYF. The V gene is TRBV7-3, the J gene TRBJ2-3; tentative D call: TRBD2 (5 bases). CDR1 is SGHTA and CDR2 is FQGTGA in the germline V gene. This CDR3 is built from 15 residues. Trimming removed 2 bases from V and 3 bases from J, with 12 bases in between.

This clonotype was observed at least ten times. The chain combines TRBV7-2 with TRBJ2-7, with 7 bases matching TRBD2. The V and J ends lost 3 bases and 3 bases, in that order; junction bases with no gene match: 8. CDR1 and CDR2 (germline): SGHTA, FQGNSA. The CDR3 length is 15 residues. CDR3 coding DNA: TGTGCCAGCAGCTTTTTAAGCGGGGTTGGCTACGAGCAGTACTTC. It encodes CASSFLSGVGYEQYF.

The chain is built from TRBV5-1 and TRBJ2-5; D uncertain. In germline, CDR1 is SGHRS, CDR2 YFSETQ. The CDR3 length is 15 residues. Trimming cost V 0 bases and J 0 bases, with 9 bases left between them. CDR3 residues: CASSLDGLNQETQYF. CDR3 DNA: TGCGCCAGCAGCTTGGATGGCCTGAACCAAGAGACCCAGTACTTC.

V gene TRBV19 combines with J gene TRBJ1-2; D uncertain. Trimming cost V 7 bases and J 1 base, with 10 bases left between them. Germline V CDR1 and CDR2: LNHDA, SQIVND (reference sequence). The CDR3 runs to 13 residues. CDR3 sequence reads: CASTPTGNYGYTF. In nucleotides, the CDR3 is TGTGCCAGTACCCCGACGGGTAACTATGGCTACACCTTC. The full variable domain, in which reference TRBV19 and TRBJ1-2 provide the parts outside the CDR3, is DGGITQSPKYLFRKEGQNVTLSCEQNLNHDAMYWYRQDPGQGLRLIYYSQIVNDFQKGDIAEGYSVSREKKESFPLTVTSAQKNPTAFYLCASTPTGNYGYTFGSGTRLTVV.

This clonotype was seen a handful of times. The chain links TRBV20-1 to TRBJ2-1; TRBD2 might be the D (6 bases). V lost 1 base and J 1 base, leaving 11 bases between the germline ends. CDR1 and CDR2 (germline): DFQATT, SNEGSKA (reference sequence). The CDR3 consists of 15 residues. The CDR3 bases are TGCAGTGCTAGAGGTCGGGACTCGTCCTACAATGAGCAGTTCTTC. Translation: CSARGRDSSYNEQFF.

This clonotype was recorded at least ten times. This chain connects TRBV6-1 to TRBJ2-1; possible D gene TRBD2, 5 bases. The CDR3 has 15 amino acids. Germline V gene data show CDR1 as MNHNS and CDR2 as SASEGT. V was shortened by 7 bases and J by 1 base, with 14 bases between the two germline ends. The CDR3 coding sequence is TGTGCCAGCAACGACGGGATAGCGTCCTACAATGAGCAGTTCTTC. Protein: CASNDGIASYNEQFF.

This clonotype was seen many times. V and J are TRBV4-2 and TRBJ1-6; D not resolved. Germline lookup yields CDR1 LGHNA and CDR2 YNFKEQ. The germline V and J ends were trimmed by 0 bases and 9 bases, with 12 bases remaining between them. CDR3 length: 15 amino acids. The CDR3 loop reads CASSQEEGFASPLHF. In nucleotides, the CDR3 is TGTGCCAGCAGCCAAGAGGAAGGCTTTGCTTCACCCCTCCACTTT.

This clonotype was detected ten times or more. V and J are TRBV10-2 and TRBJ2-1, with 10 bases identical to TRBD2. Germline lookup yields CDR1 WSHSY and CDR2 SAAADI. The CDR3 is made up of 18 amino acids. V gave up 3 bases and J gave up 4 bases; unmatched junction bases: 12. CDR3 loop: CASSDGLAGAWVYNEQFF. The CDR3 DNA reads TGCGCCAGCAGTGATGGTCTAGCGGGAGCATGGGTTTACAATGAGCAGTTCTTC.

A word on this clonotype: A read error may explain this, as a much larger clone is one base away. The gene calls are TRBV20-1 and TRBJ2-1, with TRBD2 as a possible D gene (5 bases). Germline V gene lookup returns CDR1 DFQATT and CDR2 SNEGSKA (reference sequence). Trimming cost V 5 bases and J 0 bases, with 11 bases left between them. This CDR3 is 14 amino acids long. CDR3: CSAAGIRSYNEQFF. CDR3 nucleotide sequence: TGCAGTGCTGCGGGCATTCGCTCCTACAATGAGCAGTTCTTC.

V and J are TRBV7-2 and TRBJ2-7, with 9 positions matching TRBD2. V lost 5 bases and J lost 0; bases outside the gene matches: 8. The CDR3 length is 16 residues. The germline CDR1 and CDR2 sequences are SGHTA and FQGNSA. The CDR3 nucleotides are TGTGCCAGCAGCGATCTAGCGGGATCCCGCTCCTACGAGCAGTACTTC. Translated: CASSDLAGSRSYEQYF.

This clonotype was observed at least ten times. J is TRBJ2-3 and V is TRBV10-3; 10 positions match TRBD2. V was pared by 9 bases and J by 1 base, with 1 base of the junction left unmatched. The CDR3 consists of 13 residues. CDR1 is ENHRY and CDR2 is SYGVKD in the germline V gene. CDR3 region: CAIGLAGTDTQYF. The CDR3 DNA is TGTGCCATAGGACTAGCGGGCACAGATACGCAGTATTTT.

This clonotype has more than one count but fewer than ten. The rearrangement joins TRBV6-5 to TRBJ1-2; 8 bases line up with TRBD1. The V gene's germline CDR1 is MNHEY and CDR2 SVGAGI. Unmatched junction bases numbered 8, after V lost 0 bases and J lost 8 bases. The CDR3 sequence is 15 residues long. The CDR3 DNA is TGTGCCAGCAGTTACTCGGCAGGGGGCAAGGAAGGCTACACCTTC. As protein: CASSYSAGGKEGYTF.

This clonotype appeared many times. The CDR3 DNA reads as TGTGCCAGCAGCTTAATGCCTGCCGACGAGCAGTACTTC. Protein sequence: CASSLMPADEQYF. The rearrangement joins TRBV7-3 to TRBJ2-7, with D unclear. Deletions cut 1 base from V and 5 bases from J, with 9 bases between. Germline-derived CDR1 and CDR2 are SGHTA and FQGTGA. The CDR3 totals 13 residues.